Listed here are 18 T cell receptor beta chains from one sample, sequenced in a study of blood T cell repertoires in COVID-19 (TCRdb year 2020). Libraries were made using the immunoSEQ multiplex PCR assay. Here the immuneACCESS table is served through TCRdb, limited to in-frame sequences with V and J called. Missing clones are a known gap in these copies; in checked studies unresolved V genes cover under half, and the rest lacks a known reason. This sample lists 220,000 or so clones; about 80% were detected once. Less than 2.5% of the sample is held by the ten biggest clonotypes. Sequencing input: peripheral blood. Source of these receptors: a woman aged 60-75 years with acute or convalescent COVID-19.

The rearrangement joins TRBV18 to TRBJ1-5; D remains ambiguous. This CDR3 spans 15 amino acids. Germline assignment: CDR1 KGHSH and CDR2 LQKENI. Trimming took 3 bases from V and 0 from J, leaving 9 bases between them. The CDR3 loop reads CASSPAVNSNQPQHF. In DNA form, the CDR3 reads TGTGCCAGCTCACCGGCCGTTAATAGCAATCAGCCCCAGCATTTT.

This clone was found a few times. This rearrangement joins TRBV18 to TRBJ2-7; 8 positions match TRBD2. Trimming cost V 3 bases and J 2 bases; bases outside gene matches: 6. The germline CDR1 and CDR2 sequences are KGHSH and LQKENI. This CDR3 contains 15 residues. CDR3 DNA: TGTGCCAGCTCACCGGGCGGGGGGTTAGCCTACGAGCAGTACTTC. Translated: CASSPGGGLAYEQYF. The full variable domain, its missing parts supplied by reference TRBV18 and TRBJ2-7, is NAGVMQNPRHLVRRRGQEARLRCSPMKGHSHVYWYRQLPEEGLKFMVYLQKENIIDESGMPKERFSAEFPKEGPSILRIQQVVRGDSAAYFCASSPGGGLAYEQYFGPGTRLTVT.

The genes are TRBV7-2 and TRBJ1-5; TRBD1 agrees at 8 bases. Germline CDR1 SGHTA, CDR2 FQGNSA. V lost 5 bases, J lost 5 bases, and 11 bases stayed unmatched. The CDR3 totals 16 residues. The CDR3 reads CASSLLGRGHHQPQHF. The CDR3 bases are TGTGCCAGCAGCCTTTTAGGCAGGGGGCATCATCAGCCCCAGCATTTT.

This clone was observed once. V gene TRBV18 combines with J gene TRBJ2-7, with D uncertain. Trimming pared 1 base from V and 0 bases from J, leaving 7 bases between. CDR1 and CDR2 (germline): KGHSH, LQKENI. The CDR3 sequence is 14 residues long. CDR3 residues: CASSPHPRSYEQYF. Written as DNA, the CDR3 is TGTGCCAGCTCACCACATCCTCGCTCCTACGAGCAGTACTTC. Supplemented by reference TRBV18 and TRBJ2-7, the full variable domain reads NAGVMQNPRHLVRRRGQEARLRCSPMKGHSHVYWYRQLPEEGLKFMVYLQKENIIDESGMPKERFSAEFPKEGPSILRIQQVVRGDSAAYFCASSPHPRSYEQYFGPGTRLTVT.

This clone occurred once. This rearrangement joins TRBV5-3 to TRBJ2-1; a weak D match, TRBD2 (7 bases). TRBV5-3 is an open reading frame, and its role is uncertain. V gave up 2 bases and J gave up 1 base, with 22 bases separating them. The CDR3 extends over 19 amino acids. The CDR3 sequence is CARSFSGGGALFSYNEQFF. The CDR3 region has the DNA TGTGCCAGAAGCTTTTCGGGCGGGGGCGCTCTATTTTCCTACAATGAGCAGTTCTTC.

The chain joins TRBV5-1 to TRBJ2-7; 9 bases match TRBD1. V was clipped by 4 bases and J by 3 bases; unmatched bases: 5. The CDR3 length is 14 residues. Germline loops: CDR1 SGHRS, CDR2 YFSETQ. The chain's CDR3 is CASSIGTGNYEQYF. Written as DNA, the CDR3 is TGCGCCAGCAGCATCGGGACAGGGAACTACGAGCAGTACTTC.

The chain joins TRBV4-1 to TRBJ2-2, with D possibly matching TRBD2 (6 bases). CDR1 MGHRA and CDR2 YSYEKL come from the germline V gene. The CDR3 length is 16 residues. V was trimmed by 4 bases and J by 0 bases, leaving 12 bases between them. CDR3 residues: CASSPRGRANTGELFF. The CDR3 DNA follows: TGCGCCAGCAGCCCGCGGGGCAGGGCGAACACCGGGGAGCTGTTTTTT.

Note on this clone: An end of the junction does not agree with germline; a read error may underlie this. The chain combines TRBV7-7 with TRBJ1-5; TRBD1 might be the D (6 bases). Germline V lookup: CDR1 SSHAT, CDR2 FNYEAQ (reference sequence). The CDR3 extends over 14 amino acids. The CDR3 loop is CASSLVWGTGQGHF. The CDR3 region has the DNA TGTGCTAGCAGCTTAGTCTGGGGAACAGGGCAAGGGCATTTT.

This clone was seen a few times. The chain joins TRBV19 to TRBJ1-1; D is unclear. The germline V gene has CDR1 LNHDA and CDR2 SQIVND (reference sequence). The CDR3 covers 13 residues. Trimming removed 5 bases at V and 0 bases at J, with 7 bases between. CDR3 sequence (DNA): TGTGCCAGTAGTGTTACAGTGAACACTGAAGCTTTCTTT. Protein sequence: CASSVTVNTEAFF.

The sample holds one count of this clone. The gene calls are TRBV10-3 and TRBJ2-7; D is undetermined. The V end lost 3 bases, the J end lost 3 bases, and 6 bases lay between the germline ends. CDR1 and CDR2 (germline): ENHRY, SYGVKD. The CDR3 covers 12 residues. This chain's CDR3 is CAISDGVYEQYF. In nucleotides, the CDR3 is TGTGCCATCAGTGATGGAGTCTACGAGCAGTACTTC.

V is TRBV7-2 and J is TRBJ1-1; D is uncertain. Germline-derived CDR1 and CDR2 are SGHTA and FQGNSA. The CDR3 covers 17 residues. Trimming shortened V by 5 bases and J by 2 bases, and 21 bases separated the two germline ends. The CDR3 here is CASSPTPGGAINTEAFF. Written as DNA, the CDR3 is TGTGCCAGCAGCCCTACCCCCGGCGGAGCTATCAACACTGAAGCTTTCTTT.

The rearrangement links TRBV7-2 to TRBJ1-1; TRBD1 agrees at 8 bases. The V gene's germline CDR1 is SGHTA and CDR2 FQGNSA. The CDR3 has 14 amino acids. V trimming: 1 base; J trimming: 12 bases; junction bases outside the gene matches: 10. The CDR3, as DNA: TGTGCCAGCAGCTTAGATCGGTCAGGGGGCGCGTCTTTCTTT. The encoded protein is CASSLDRSGGASFF.

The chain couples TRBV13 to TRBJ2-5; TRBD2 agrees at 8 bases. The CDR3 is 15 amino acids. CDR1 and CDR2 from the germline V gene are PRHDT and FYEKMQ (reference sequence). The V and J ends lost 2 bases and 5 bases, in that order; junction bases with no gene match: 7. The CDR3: CASSLYRGGGETQYF. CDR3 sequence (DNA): TGTGCCAGCAGCTTATACCGGGGGGGCGGTGAGACCCAGTACTTC.

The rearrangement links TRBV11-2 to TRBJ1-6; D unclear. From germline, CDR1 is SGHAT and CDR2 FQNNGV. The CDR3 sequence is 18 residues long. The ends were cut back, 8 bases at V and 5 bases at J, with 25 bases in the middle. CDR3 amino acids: CASPQYLRAGVNNSPLHF. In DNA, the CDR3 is TGTGCCAGCCCACAATATTTAAGGGCGGGTGTTAATAATTCACCCCTCCACTTT.

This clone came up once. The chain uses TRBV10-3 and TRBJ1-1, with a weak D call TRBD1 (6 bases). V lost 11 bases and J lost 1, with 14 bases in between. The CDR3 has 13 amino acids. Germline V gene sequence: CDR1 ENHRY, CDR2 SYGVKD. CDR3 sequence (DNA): TGTGCCGTCTCAGGACAGCAGAACACTGAAGCTTTCTTT. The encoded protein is CAVSGQQNTEAFF.

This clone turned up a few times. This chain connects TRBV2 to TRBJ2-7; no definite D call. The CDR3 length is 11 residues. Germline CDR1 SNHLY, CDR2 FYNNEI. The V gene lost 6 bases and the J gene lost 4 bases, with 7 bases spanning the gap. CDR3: CASSLGYEQYF. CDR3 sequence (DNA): TGTGCCAGCAGCCTAGGTTACGAGCAGTACTTC. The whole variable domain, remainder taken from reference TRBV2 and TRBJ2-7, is EPEVTQTPSHQVTQMGQEVILRCVPISNHLYFYWYRQILGQKVEFLVSFYNNEISEKSEIFDDQFSVERPDGSNFTLKIRSTKLEDSAMYFCASSLGYEQYFGPGTRLTVT.

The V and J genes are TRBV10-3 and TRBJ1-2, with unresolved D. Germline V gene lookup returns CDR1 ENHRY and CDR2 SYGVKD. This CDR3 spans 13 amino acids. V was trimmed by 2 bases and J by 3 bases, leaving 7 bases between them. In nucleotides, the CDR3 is TGTGCCATCAGTGAGATGTCGGACTATGGCTACACCTTC. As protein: CAISEMSDYGYTF.

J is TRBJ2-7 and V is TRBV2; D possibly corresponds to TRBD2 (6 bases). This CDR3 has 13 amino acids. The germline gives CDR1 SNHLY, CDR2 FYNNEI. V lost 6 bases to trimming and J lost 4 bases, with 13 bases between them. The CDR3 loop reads CASRLGEVYEQYF. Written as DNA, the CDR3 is TGTGCCAGCAGACTTGGGGAGGTTTACGAGCAGTACTTC.